This T cell receptor (beta chain) was profiled in a study of blood T cell repertoires in COVID-19. The wider study: Sites in the United States, Italy and Spain provided acute and convalescent COVID-19 samples. Nucleic acid was either cDNA or gDNA, and it came from T cells, B-cell-depleted T cells, or PBMCs.

Trimming at V came to 0 bases and at J to 0 bases, leaving 8 bases not matched to a gene. This CDR3 contains 18 residues. Germline V gene sequence: CDR1 MGHRA, CDR2 YSYEKL. In the authors' methods: Nucleated cell number was recorded as an estimate derived from reference gene primer amplification. Produced via immunoSEQ multiplex PCR; TCRdb's table is partial and in-frame only. V and J calls and clone size are those listed in that table; D and trimming were worked out from the DNA. The sample consists of roughly 68,000 clones, 88% of them appearing once. The sequence was obtained from a human donor in a cohort sampled during active COVID-19. The chain carries TRBV4-1 and TRBJ1-3, with TRBD1 identical over 7 bases. Sequenced input: peripheral blood. The CDR3 sequence: CASSQEPGQINSGNTIYF. The CDR3 DNA sequence: TGCGCCAGCAGCCAAGAGCCGGGACAGATAAACTCTGGAAACACCATATATTTT.